This record covers a single T cell receptor beta chain. The entry originates in a study of blood T cell repertoires in COVID-19. Study summary: The study drew acute and convalescent COVID-19 samples from the United States, Italy and Spain. In each case, the material was cDNA or gDNA derived from T cells, B-cell-depleted T cells, or PBMCs.

Original processing methods: Quantification of nucleated cells was approximated via reference gene primer amplification. Some clones are missing from TCRdb's copy, which holds only in-frame ones; the method was immunoSEQ multiplex PCR. V, J and clone size reflect that table, while D and trimming were determined from the DNA. The sample records roughly 20,000 clones, about 78% being singletons. The V gene's germline CDR1 is SGHRS and CDR2 YFSETQ. V was pared by 2 bases and J by 4 bases, with 12 bases of the junction left unmatched. The CDR3 has 17 residues. This sequence was found in a man aged 55 to 70 with active COVID-19. The chain carries TRBV5-1 and TRBJ2-3, with 8 bases that match TRBD2. The sequenced material came from peripheral blood. CDR3 DNA sequence: TGCGCCAGCAGCTTCTCTCTACTAGCGGATTCTCCAGATACGCAGTATTTT. This encodes CASSFSLLADSPDTQYF.